This T cell receptor beta chain was identified in a study of T-cell memory formation after mild COVID-19. Per germline, CDR1 KGHSH and CDR2 LQKENI. This CDR3 is 15 amino acids long. The V segment lost 3 bases and the J segment 5 bases; nucleotides outside the gene matches: 3. TCRdb re-analysed the 5' RACE reads in MiXCR, keeping a single row per CDR3 protein. The table has tens of thousands of distinct CDR3 sequences, 9.5% to 15% seen once; the top ten hold approximately 25%. The sequencing input was PBMCs or a T cell subset sorted from them (not recorded which). This rearrangement joins TRBV18 to TRBJ2-3; 12 bases fit TRBD2. The sequence came from a man between 18 and 29 years old who had mild COVID-19 (a few samples of this study predate the infection). Cell type and time point are not known. Here the CDR3 DNA reads TGTGCCAGCTCACCTCCGACTAGCGGGGGAGATACGCAGTATTTT. It encodes CASSPPTSGGDTQYF.